The entry below gives a single T cell receptor (beta chain) sequence along with its context. A read error may produce the germline difference seen at one junction end. The entry originates in a study of T cells in Graves' hyperthyroidism and ophthalmopathy. About the study: The blood sample was taken at first diagnosis, before treatment began.

Germline CDR1 LGHNA, CDR2 YNFKEQ. The CDR3 runs 15 residues. Using RNA transcripts as the source, TCR beta CDR3 regions were amplified. HTBI primers were used for first-round RT-PCR of the TCR CDR3. Each CDR3 protein is one row after TCRdb ran MiXCR on the multiplex PCR reads. The sample has about 290,000 distinct CDR3 sequences; more than 10% are singletons. The V and J genes are TRBV4-2 and TRBJ2-5; the D gene could be TRBD1 or TRBD2 (5 bases each). Input material: blood. This clonotype was sampled from a woman aged 25 to 39 with Graves' hyperthyroidism that later progressed to Graves' ophthalmopathy. DNA for the CDR3: TGTGCCAGCAGTCAAGGTCAGGGACGGGGAGAGACCCAGTACTTC. It encodes CASSQGQGRGETQYF.